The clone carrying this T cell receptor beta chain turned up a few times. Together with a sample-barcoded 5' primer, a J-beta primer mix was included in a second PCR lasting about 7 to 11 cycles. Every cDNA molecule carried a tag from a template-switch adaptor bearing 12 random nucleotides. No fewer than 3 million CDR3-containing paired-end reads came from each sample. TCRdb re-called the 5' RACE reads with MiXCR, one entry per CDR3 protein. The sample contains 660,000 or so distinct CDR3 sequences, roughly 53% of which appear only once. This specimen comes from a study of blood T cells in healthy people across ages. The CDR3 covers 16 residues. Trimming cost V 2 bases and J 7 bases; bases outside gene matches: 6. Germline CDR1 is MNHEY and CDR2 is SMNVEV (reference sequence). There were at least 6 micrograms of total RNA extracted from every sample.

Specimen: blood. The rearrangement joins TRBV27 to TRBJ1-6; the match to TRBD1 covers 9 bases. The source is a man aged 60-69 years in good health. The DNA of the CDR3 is TGTGCCAGCAGTTTAACGTCCGGGACAGGGAATTCACCCCTCCACTTT. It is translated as CASSLTSGTGNSPLHF.